This T cell receptor (beta chain) stems from a study of beta chain features in type 1 diabetes. Study-level points and caveats: Within patients, naive, central memory and Treg TCRB repertoires seemed more similar than within healthy donors. A moderate, significant TCRB CDR3 shortening appeared in type 1 diabetes across four CD4+ subsets.

The CDR3 loop spans 14 amino acids. The germline V gene encodes CDR1 SSHAT and CDR2 FNYEAQ (reference sequence). V lost 3 bases and J lost 1; bases outside the gene matches: 1. This clone was counted between two and nine times. The antigen remains undetermined. Expressed TCRB transcripts were sequenced after all isolated RNA was converted to cDNA. The table came from immunoSEQ multiplex PCR; TCRdb's copy has only in-frame clones and leaves some out. The sample shows about 220,000 clones, 11% of them seen only once. The V call is TRBV7-7, the J call TRBJ2-3, with 7 positions matching TRBD2. This sequence originates from a man aged 18 to 35 in good health. Material: central memory CD4+ T cells from blood. Written as DNA, the CDR3 is TGTGCCAGCAGCTTTGCGGGAGGCACAGATACGCAGTATTTT. Translation: CASSFAGGTDTQYF. Variable domain in full (rest from reference TRBV7-7 and TRBJ2-3): GAGVSQSPRYKVTKRGQDVTLRCDPISSHATLYWYQQALGQGPEFLTYFNYEAQPDKSGLPSDRFSAERPEGSISTLTIQRTEQRDSAMYRCASSFAGGTDTQYFGPGTRLTVL.